This paragraph covers one T cell receptor beta chain sequence. The data belong to a study of ipilimumab plus nivolumab after autologous stem cell transplantation. The protocol was immunoSEQ multiplex PCR, while the TCRdb copy is restricted to in-frame clones and leaves out a portion. The table includes 15,000 to 20,000 clones, about 72% detected once. J lost 5 bases, V lost 4 bases, and 9 bases had no gene match. CDR3 length: 16 residues. Germline loops: CDR1 SNHLY, CDR2 FYNNEI. Sequencing was performed on PBMCs, taken in a trial of ipilimumab plus nivolumab as post-transplant consolidation. The genes are TRBV2 and TRBJ2-2, with 8 bases aligning to TRBD2. The receptor comes from a male donor with diffuse large B-cell lymphoma. The CDR3 nucleotides are TGTGCCAGCAGTGTAACGGGGACTAGAGGGACCGGGGAGCTGTTTTTT. Its translation: CASSVTGTRGTGELFF.